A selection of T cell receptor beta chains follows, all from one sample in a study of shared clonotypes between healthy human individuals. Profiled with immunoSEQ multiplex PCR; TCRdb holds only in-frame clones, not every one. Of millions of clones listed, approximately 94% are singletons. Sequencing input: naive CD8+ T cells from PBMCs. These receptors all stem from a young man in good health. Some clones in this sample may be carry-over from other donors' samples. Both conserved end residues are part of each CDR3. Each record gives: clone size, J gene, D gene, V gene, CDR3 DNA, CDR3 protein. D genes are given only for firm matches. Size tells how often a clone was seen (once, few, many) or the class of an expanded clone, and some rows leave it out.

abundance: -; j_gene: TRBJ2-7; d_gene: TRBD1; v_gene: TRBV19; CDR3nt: TGTGCCAGTAGTGAGGGCAGGGGGATCTCCTACGAGCAGTACTTC; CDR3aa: CASSEGRGISYEQYF
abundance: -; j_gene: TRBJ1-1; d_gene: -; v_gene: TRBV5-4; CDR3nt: TGTGCCAGCAGCTTGCTTAACACTGAAGCTTTCTTT; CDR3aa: CASSLLNTEAFF
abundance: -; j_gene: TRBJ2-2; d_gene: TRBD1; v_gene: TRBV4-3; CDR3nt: TGCGCCAGCAGCTCAACAGGGGGCTGGGGCACCGGGGAGCTGTTTTTT; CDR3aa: CASSSTGGWGTGELFF
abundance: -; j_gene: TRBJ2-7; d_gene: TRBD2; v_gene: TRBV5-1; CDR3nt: TGCGCCAGCAGCTTGGCGCTAGCGGGGCACTACGAGCAGTACTTC; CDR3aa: CASSLALAGHYEQYF
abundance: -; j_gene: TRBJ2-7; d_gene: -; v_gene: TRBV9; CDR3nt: TGTGCCAGCAGCGTAGCCGGGGGAGGTTACGAGCAGTACTTC; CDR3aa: CASSVAGGGYEQYF
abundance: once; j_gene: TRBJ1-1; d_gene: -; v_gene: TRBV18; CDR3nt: TGTGCCAGCTCACCATGGGGTTCGAACACTGAAGCTTTCTTT; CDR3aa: CASSPWGSNTEAFF
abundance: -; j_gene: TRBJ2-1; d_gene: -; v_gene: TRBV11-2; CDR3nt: TGTGCCAGCAGCTTAGGCACAGGGCTTAACTACAATGAGCAGTTCTTC; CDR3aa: CASSLGTGLNYNEQFF
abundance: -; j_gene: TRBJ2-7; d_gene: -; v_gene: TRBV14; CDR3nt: TGTGCCAGCAGCCAAGATAGATACGAGCAGTACTTC; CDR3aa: CASSQDRYEQYF
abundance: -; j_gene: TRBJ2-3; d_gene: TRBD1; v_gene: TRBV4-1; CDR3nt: TGCGCCAGCAGCGGACCCGGACAGGGCTTGGCAGATACGCAGTATTTT; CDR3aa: CASSGPGQGLADTQYF
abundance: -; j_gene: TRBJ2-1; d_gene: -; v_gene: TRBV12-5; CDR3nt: TGTGCTAGTGGTTTGGCGCAACAGGGCCATGAGCAGTTCTTC; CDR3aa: CASGLAQQGHEQFF
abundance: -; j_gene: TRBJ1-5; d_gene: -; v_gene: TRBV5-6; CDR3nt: TGTGCCAGCGGATCGGGGGGAAACAATCAGCCCCAGCATTTT; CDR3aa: CASGSGGNNQPQHF
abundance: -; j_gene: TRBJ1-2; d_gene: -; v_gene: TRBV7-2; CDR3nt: TGTGCCAGCAGCCACGGCGCAGAAACAGGGATTGGCTACACCTTC; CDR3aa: CASSHGAETGIGYTF
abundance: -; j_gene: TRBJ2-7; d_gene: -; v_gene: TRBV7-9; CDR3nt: TGTGCCAGCAGCTTACAAAGGGGGCAGTCGGGAGCAGTACTGTTC; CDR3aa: CASSLQRGQSGAVLF
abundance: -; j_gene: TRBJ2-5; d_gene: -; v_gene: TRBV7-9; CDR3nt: TGTGCCAGCAGCACCAGGAACTACCAAGAGACCCAGTACTTC; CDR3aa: CASSTRNYQETQYF
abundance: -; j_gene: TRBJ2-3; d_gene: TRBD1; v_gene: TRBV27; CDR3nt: TGTGCCAGCAACTCCCGGGACAGAGATAACACAGATACGCAGTATTTT; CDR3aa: CASNSRDRDNTDTQYF
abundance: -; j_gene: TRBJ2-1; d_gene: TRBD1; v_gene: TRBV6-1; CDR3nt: TGTGCCAGCAGTGAAGCTCGGACAGGGAGGTCCTACAATGAGCAGTTCTTC; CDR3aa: CASSEARTGRSYNEQFF
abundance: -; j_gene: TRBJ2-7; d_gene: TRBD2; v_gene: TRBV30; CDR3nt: TGTGCCTGGAGTAGCGGGATACAATACGAGCAGTACTTC; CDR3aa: CAWSSGIQYEQYF
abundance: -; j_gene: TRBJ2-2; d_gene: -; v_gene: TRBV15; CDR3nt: TGTGCCACCACCCACGCTGTAGGATCCGGGGAGCTGTTTTTT; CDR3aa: CATTHAVGSGELFF
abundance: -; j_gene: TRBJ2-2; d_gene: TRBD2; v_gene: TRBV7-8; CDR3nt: TGTGCCAGCCCCCCCCCGGGACTAGCGAGCACCGGGGAGCTGTTTTTT; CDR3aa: CASPPPGLASTGELFF
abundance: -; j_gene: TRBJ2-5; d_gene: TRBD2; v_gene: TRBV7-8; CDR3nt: TGTGCCAGCAGCCGACTAGCGGGAAAAGAGACCCAGTACTTC; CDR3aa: CASSRLAGKETQYF
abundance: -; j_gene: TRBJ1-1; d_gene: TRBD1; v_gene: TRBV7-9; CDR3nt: TGTGCCAGCAGCCCTAGGGACAGGGCGACTGAAGCTTTCTTT; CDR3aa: CASSPRDRATEAFF
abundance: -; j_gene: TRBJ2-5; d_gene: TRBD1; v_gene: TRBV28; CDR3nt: TGTGCCAGCAGTTTTCAGGGGGTCGAGACCCAGTACTTC; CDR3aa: CASSFQGVETQYF
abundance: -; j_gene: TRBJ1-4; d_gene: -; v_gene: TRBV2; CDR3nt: TGTGCCAGCAGCCAGGGATATGAAAAACTGTTTTTT; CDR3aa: CASSQGYEKLFF
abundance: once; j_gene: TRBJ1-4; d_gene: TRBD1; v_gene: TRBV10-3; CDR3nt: TGTGCCATCAGTGAAAAGCAGGGACAGGCACTATTGTTAGGCGAAAAACTGTTTTTT; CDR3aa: CAISEKQGQALLLGEKLFF
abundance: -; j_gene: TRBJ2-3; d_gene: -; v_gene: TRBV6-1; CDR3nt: TGTGCCAGCAGTGAAGCGCTTGTCATGTATACGCAGTATTTT; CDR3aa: CASSEALVMYTQYF
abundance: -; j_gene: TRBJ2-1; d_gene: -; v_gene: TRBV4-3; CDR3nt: TGCGCCAGCAGCCATCTAAGCGAGGGGCGAGGGGAGCAGTTCTTC; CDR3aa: CASSHLSEGRGEQFF
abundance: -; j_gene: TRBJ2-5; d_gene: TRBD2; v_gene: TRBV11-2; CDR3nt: TGTGCCAGCAGCTTATGGGAGCGGGGGGCGGGGACAGAGACCCAGTACTTC; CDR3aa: CASSLWERGAGTETQYF
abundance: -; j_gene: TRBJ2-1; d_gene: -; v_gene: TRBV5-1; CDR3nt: TGCGCCAGCAGCCCGTCGGCCGCAAATGAGCAGTTCTTC; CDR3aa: CASSPSAANEQFF
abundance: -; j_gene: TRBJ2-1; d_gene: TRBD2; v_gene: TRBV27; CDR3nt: TGTGCCAGCTGTAACTACGCCGGGACTAGAACAGCCAATGAGCAGTTCTTC; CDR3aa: CASCNYAGTRTANEQFF
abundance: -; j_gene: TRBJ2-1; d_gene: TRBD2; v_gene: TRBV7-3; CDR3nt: TGTGCCAGCAGCTTAACGCCCCCCACTAGCGGGAGAAACCCCTACAATGAGCAGTTCTTC; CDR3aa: CASSLTPPTSGRNPYNEQFF
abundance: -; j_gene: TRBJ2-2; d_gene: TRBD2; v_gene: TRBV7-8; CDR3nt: TGTGCCAGCAGCTTGTGGCGACTAGCGGGAGAGAATATGAACACCGGGGAGCTGTTTTTT; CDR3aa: CASSLWRLAGENMNTGELFF
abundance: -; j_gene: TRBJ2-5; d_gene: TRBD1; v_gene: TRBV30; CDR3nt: TGTGCCGGGGAATGGACAGGGCAGGAGACCCAGTACTTC; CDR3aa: CAGEWTGQETQYF
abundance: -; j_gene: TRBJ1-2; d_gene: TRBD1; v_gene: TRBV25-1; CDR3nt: TGTGCCAGCAGTGAGCAGACAGGGGGCGCGTTTGGCTACACCTTC; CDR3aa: CASSEQTGGAFGYTF
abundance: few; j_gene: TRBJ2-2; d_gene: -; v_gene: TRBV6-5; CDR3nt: TGTGCCAGCAGTTACTCGAGGGGGGCCGGGGAGCTGTTTTTT; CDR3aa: CASSYSRGAGELFF
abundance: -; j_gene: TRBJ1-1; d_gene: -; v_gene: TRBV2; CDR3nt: TGTGCCAGCAGTGATAAGGGCTTCTACACTGAAGCTTTCTTT; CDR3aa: CASSDKGFYTEAFF
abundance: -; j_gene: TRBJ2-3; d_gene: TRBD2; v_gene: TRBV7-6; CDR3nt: TGTGCCAGCAGCATGACTAGCGGGAGCACAGATACGCAGTATTTT; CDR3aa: CASSMTSGSTDTQYF
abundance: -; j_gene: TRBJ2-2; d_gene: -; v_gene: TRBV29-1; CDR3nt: TGCAGCGCCCCTCTGGATGGAAACACCGGGGAGCTGTTTTTT; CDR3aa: CSAPLDGNTGELFF
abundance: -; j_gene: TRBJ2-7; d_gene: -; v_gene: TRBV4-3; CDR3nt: TGCGCCAGCAGCCAAGATTTAGGGACGCCCTTCTCCTACGAGCAGTACTTC; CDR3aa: CASSQDLGTPFSYEQYF
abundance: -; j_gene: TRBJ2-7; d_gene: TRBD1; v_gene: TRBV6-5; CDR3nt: TGTGCCAGCAGTGCCGGGACAGGGGCTTACGAGCAGTACTTC; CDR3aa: CASSAGTGAYEQYF
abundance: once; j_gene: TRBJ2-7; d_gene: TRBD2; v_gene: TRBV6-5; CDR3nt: TGTGCCAGCAGTTTAGCGGGAAGACCATACGAGCAGTACTTC; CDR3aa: CASSLAGRPYEQYF
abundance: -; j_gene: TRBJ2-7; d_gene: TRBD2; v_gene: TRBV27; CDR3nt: TGTGCCAGCAGTCTCGGCGGGGGGTACGAGCAGTACTTC; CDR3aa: CASSLGGGYEQYF
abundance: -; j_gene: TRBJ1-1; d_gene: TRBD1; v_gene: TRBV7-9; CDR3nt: TGTGCCAGCAGCTCTACCCGGGACAGGGCAAGCGTGGCTTTCTTT; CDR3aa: CASSSTRDRASVAFF
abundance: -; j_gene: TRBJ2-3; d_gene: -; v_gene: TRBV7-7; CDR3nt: TGTGCCAGCAGCTTAGCTGTAACAGATACGCAGTATTTT; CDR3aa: CASSLAVTDTQYF
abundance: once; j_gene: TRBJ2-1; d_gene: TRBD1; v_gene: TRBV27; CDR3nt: TGTGCCAGCAGTTTATCGAGGACAGGCAATGAGCAGTTCTTC; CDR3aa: CASSLSRTGNEQFF
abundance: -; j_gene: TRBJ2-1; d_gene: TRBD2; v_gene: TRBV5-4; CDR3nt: TGTGCCAGCAGCCCCGCGGGGCTAGCGGGAGGACTCTATTACAATGAGCAGTTCTTC; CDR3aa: CASSPAGLAGGLYYNEQFF
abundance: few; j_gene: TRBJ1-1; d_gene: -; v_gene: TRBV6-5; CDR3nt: TGTGCCAGCAGTTACGATAACACTGAAGCTTTCTTT; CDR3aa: CASSYDNTEAFF
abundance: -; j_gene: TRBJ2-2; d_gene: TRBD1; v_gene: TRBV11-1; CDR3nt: TGTGCCAGCAGCCCCAACACAGGGGGTAGCGGGGAGCTGTTTTTT; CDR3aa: CASSPNTGGSGELFF
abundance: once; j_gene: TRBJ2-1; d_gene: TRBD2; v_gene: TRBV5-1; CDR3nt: TGCGCCAGCAGCTTGGATCGGACTAGCGTGTACAATGAGCAGTTCTTC; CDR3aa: CASSLDRTSVYNEQFF
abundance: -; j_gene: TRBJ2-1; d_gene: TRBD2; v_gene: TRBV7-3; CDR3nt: TGTGCCAGCAGCTTAACGGCCGGGACTAGCGGGAGTCGGGGCCACAATGAGCAGTTCTTC; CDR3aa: CASSLTAGTSGSRGHNEQFF
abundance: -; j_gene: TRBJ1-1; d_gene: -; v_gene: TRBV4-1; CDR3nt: TGCGCCAGCAGCCAAGATGAGGGGGACACTGAAGCTTTCTTT; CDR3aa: CASSQDEGDTEAFF
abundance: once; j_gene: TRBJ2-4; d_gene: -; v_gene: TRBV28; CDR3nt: TGTGCCAGCAGTCCCCTCGTGGGATTGGACATTCAGTACTTC; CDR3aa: CASSPLVGLDIQYF
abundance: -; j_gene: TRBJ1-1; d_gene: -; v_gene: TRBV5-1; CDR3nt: TGCGCCACCTTTGACGGGAACACTGAAGCTTTCTTT; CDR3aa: CATFDGNTEAFF
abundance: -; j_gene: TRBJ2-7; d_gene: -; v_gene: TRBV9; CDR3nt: TGTGCCAGCAGCCCAACCGAGGCCTACGAGCAGTACTTC; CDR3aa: CASSPTEAYEQYF
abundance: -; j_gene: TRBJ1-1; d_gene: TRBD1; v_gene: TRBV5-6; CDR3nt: TGTGCCAGCAGCGGGGCGACAGGGGGAATAGTCACTGAAGCTTTCTTT; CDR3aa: CASSGATGGIVTEAFF
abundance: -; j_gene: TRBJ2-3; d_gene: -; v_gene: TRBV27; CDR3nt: TGTGCCAGCAGTTTAGCAGGGGTACCTAGCACAGATACGCAGTATTTT; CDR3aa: CASSLAGVPSTDTQYF
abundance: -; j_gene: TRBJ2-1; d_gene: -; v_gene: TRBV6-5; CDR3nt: TGTGCCAGCAGCGTACAGGACCGACCGTACAATGAGCAGTTCTTC; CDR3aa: CASSVQDRPYNEQFF
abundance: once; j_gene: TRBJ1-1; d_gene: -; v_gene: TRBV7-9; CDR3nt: TGTGCCAGCAGCTCCCGGGACAAAGGAAGGAACACTGAAGCTTTCTTT; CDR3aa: CASSSRDKGRNTEAFF